Listed here are 10 T cell receptor beta chains from one sample, sequenced in a study of human T cells and chemical hapten exposure. This sample's time point: patch test 3, about 24 weeks after DPC sensitization. The sample's treatment: therapeutic diphenylcyclopropenone sensitization with weekly scalp DPC. From the RACE reads, TCRdb called clonotypes with MiXCR, one entry per CDR3 protein. The data show approximately 71,000 distinct CDR3 sequences, 11% seen once. Sequenced material: whole blood, taken in connection with sensitization to the hapten diphenylcyclopropenone (DPC). These receptors came from a woman aged 50 to 65 with alopecia areata. Some clones in this sample may be carry-over from other donors' samples.

This clonotype came up many times. This chain connects TRBV4-3 to TRBJ1-4; no clear D gene. V shed 0 bases and J shed 4 bases, with 6 bases lying between them. CDR1 and CDR2 (germline): LGHNA, YSLEER. The CDR3 consists of 14 residues. CDR3 loop: CASSQDHFNEKLFF. DNA for the CDR3: TGCGCCAGCAGCCAAGATCATTTTAATGAAAAACTGTTTTTT.

In this sample, this clonotype turned up a few times. The V and J genes are TRBV5-4 and TRBJ2-2, with a weak D call TRBD2 (6 bases). Germline values: CDR1 SGHNT, CDR2 YYREEE (reference sequence). This CDR3 has 15 residues. Trimming cost V 4 bases and J 8 bases, with 18 bases left between them. CDR3 bases: TGTGCCAGCAGCCCTGATAATGCGGGAACAGGGGAGCTGTTTTTT. Translating it yields CASSPDNAGTGELFF.

This clonotype came up many times. The rearrangement uses TRBV11-2 and TRBJ2-6; D is ambiguous. The CDR3 sequence is 16 residues long. V was trimmed by 1 base and J by 2 bases, leaving 9 bases between them. The germline V gene encodes CDR1 SGHAT and CDR2 FQNNGV. The CDR3 nucleotides are TGTGCCAGCAGCTTAGCGGGTACCGCTGGGGCCAACGTCCTGACTTTC. This gives the protein CASSLAGTAGANVLTF.

The chain has TRBV18 and TRBJ2-1, with D maybe TRBD2 (5 bases). V gave up 2 bases and J gave up 12 bases, with 11 bases separating them. The CDR3 runs 12 residues. The germline CDR1 and CDR2 sequences are KGHSH and LQKENI. The CDR3 reads CASSPDGVGQFF. The CDR3 bases are TGTGCCAGCTCACCAGACGGGGTCGGGCAGTTCTTC.

In DNA, the CDR3 is TGTGCCAGCTCACCACTGGGAACTCAGGCAGATACGCAGTATTTT. This sequence encodes CASSPLGTQADTQYF. The rearrangement links TRBV18 to TRBJ2-3; D remains ambiguous. CDR1 and CDR2 from the germline V gene are KGHSH and LQKENI. Trimming took off 1 base at V and 4 bases at J, with 12 bases between the two ends. CDR3 length equals 15 residues.

This clonotype was seen ten or more times. The V call is TRBV6-5, the J call TRBJ1-6; a weak D match, TRBD1 (6 bases). Germline lookup yields CDR1 MNHEY and CDR2 SVGAGI. CDR3 length: 19 residues. V lost 2 bases and J lost 0, with 17 bases in between. The CDR3 DNA reads TGTGCCAGCAGTTACGAAGCGACTGGACAGTACTCCTATAATTCACCCCTCCACTTT. Amino acid sequence: CASSYEATGQYSYNSPLHF.

This clonotype occurred a few times. V and J are TRBV7-2 and TRBJ1-2; unclear D gene. Germline-derived CDR1 and CDR2 are SGHTA and FQGNSA. Trimming pared 5 bases from V and 8 bases from J, leaving 6 bases between. The CDR3 loop spans 10 amino acids. CDR3 protein: CASSPSGYTF. The DNA for the CDR3 is TGTGCCAGCAGCCCGTCGGGCTACACCTTC.

In its sample, this clonotype was seen a few times. The chain couples TRBV6-2 or TRBV6-3 to TRBJ2-3, with D perhaps matching TRBD2 (5 bases). Germline values: CDR1 MNHEY, CDR2 SVGEGT. The CDR3 totals 15 residues. V was cut by 5 bases and J by 3 bases, with 15 bases left in between. CDR3 sequence reads: CASSTPGRGTDTQYF. The DNA for the CDR3 is TGTGCCAGCAGTACTCCGGGAAGAGGTACAGATACGCAGTATTTT.

This clonotype came up many times. This chain uses TRBV12-3 or TRBV12-4 with TRBJ1-2; 7 positions match TRBD1. CDR3 length equals 13 residues. With V trimmed by 5 bases and J by 6 bases, 6 bases remained unmatched. CDR3 in DNA: TGTGCCAGCAGTACCCGACAGGGTAATGGCTACACCTTC. This codes for CASSTRQGNGYTF.

This clonotype appeared a few times. The rearrangement joins TRBV28 to TRBJ1-6, with D possibly being TRBD1 (5 bases). Per germline, CDR1 MDHEN and CDR2 SYDVKM. V shed 1 base and J shed 8 bases, with 15 bases lying between them. The CDR3 loop spans 16 amino acids. The CDR3 is CASSLYPAGPYSPLHF. In nucleotides, the CDR3 is TGTGCCAGCAGTTTATATCCCGCAGGGCCGTATTCACCCCTCCACTTT.